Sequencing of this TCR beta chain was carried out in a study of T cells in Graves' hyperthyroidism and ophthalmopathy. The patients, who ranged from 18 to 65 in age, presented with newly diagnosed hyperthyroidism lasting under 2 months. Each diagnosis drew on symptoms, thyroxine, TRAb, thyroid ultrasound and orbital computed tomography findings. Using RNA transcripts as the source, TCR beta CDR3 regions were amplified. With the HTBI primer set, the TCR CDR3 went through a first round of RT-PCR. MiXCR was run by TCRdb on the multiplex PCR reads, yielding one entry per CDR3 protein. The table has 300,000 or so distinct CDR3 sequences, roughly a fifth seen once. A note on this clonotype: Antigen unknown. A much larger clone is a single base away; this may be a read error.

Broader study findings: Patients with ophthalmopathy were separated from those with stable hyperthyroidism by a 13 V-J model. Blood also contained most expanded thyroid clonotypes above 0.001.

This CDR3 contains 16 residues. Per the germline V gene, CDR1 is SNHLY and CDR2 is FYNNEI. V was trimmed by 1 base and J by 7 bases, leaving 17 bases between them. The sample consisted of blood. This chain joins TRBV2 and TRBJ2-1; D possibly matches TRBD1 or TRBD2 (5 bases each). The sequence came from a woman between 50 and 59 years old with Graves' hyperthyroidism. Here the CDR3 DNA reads TGTGCCAGCAGTGAAGAGGGGAGAGTAAGTGGAAATGAGCAGTTCTTC. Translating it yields CASSEEGRVSGNEQFF.